This TCR beta chain derives from a study of T cell responses to AZD1222 COVID-19 vaccine. Study-level results: Donors were largely white British and mainly female; clonal diversity was possibly underestimated. Only 5 or 6 people who got AZD1222 tested seropositive at baseline.

To note about this clone: Its specificity is unknown.

Sequencing used immunoSEQ multiplex PCR; TCRdb keeps in-frame clones, though not all of them. The sample yields 120,000 to 150,000 clones, roughly nine tenths seen once. The CDR3 length is 13 residues. Germline V gives CDR1 SQVTM, CDR2 ANQGSEA. V was clipped by 7 bases and J by 3 bases, with 16 bases between them. This TCR came from an adult who received the AZD1222 COVID-19 vaccine. Specimen: peripheral blood, collected 28 days after the second AZD1222 dose. The chain couples TRBV29-1 to TRBJ2-7; D is perhaps TRBD1 (6 bases). The CDR3, as DNA: TGCAGCGCCCGAGGGGGACAACGCTACGAGCAGTACTTC. It is translated as CSARGGQRYEQYF.